This T cell receptor (beta chain) was captured by sequencing in a study of tumor-infiltrating lymphocytes in primary liver carcinoma. Study findings and constraints: Among the pair types, tumor region pairs showed more overlap than tumor-adjacent and tumor-blood pairs. Appearing in all five tumor regions was true of only about 8-25% of top clones.

As to this clonotype: Antigen specificity is unknown. A junction end diverges from the germline sequence, so it may reflect a read error.

The CDR3 runs to 12 residues. The germline V gene encodes CDR1 MNHNS and CDR2 SASEGT. Production of TCR beta cDNA used roughly 0.55 ug total RNA together with a constant-region primer. The TCR beta library was amplified through three nested multiplex PCR rounds in a modified ARM-PCR procedure. TRBV1-TRBV30 forward primers and a C-beta reverse primer were used in the first two PCR rounds, which each ran for around 11 cycles. MiXCR, applied by TCRdb to the multiplex PCR reads, yields one record per CDR3 protein. The table lists roughly 49,000 distinct CDR3 sequences, 55% to 75% of them singletons. From unsorted bulk tissue weighing roughly 19-32 mg, DNA and RNA were co-extracted. By surgical resection, the patients were treated for their primary liver carcinoma.

The clonotype originates from a man in his forties with primary liver carcinoma and hepatitis B virus infection. The J gene is TRBJ1-1, the V gene TRBV6-1; the D is unclear. Sequencing was performed on liver tumor tissue from sampling region 5. Subset here: tumor region T5, tumor centre. CDR3 nucleotides: TGTGCCAGCAGCCTCGCCCTTCCTGAAACTTTCTTC. As protein: CASSLALPETFF.